What follows are 10 T cell receptor beta chains derived from one specimen sequenced in a study of T cell changes during pregnancy in multiple sclerosis. Here immunoSEQ multiplex PCR was the method, and the copy in TCRdb shows in-frame clones only, minus some. The sample contains fewer than 70,000 clones, 90% to 95% of which appear only once. The sequenced sample was CD8+ T cells from peripheral blood mononuclear cells, obtained in the third trimester of pregnancy. The receptors stem from a female donor with multiple sclerosis, enrolled in a pregnancy study.

V gene TRBV28 combines with J gene TRBJ2-7; D possibly corresponds to TRBD1 (6 bases). The length of the CDR3 is 18 residues. Germline loops: CDR1 MDHEN, CDR2 SYDVKM. Trimming shortened V by 1 base and J by 2 bases, and 21 bases separated the two germline ends. CDR3 amino acids: CASSLLISWGTSTYEQYF. The CDR3, as DNA: TGTGCCAGCAGTTTATTGATTAGTTGGGGGACATCAACCTACGAGCAGTACTTC.

The rearrangement links TRBV11-2 to TRBJ2-7; 7 nucleotides line up with TRBD2. Germline-derived CDR1 and CDR2 are SGHAT and FQNNGV. The V gene end was trimmed by 5 bases and the J gene end by 2 bases; junction bases not matched to a gene: 9. The CDR3 has 15 amino acids. Here the CDR3 reads CASSPHGRGAYEQYF. As DNA, the CDR3 is TGTGCCAGCAGCCCACATGGCCGGGGGGCCTACGAGCAGTACTTC.

The chain combines TRBV29-1 with TRBJ1-1; D gene uncertain. Germline V gives CDR1 SQVTM, CDR2 ANQGSEA. The CDR3 consists of 10 residues. Trimming took off 6 bases at V and 8 bases at J, with 10 bases between the two ends. Here the CDR3 DNA reads TGCAGCGTCCGGGGAGGAGAAGCTTTCTTT. It yields the protein CSVRGGEAFF.

The chain joins TRBV14 to TRBJ2-7; 7 bases match TRBD1. Germline V CDR1 and CDR2: SGHDN, FVKESK. The CDR3 sequence is 15 residues long. V shed 5 bases, J shed 2 bases, and the junction held 9 bases outside the gene matches. The chain's CDR3 is CASSSAPQGAYEQYF. As DNA, the CDR3 is TGTGCCAGCAGCTCGGCACCTCAGGGGGCCTACGAGCAGTACTTC.

The chain carries TRBV7-9 and TRBJ2-1; TRBD2 agrees at 10 bases. CDR1 and CDR2 (germline): SEHNR, FQNEAQ (reference sequence). V dropped 1 base and J dropped 9; count of bases not matched to a gene: 9. The CDR3 consists of 16 residues. CDR3 coding DNA: TGTGCCAGCAGCTTAGAGTCTAGCGGGAGTTATGTTGAGCAGTTCTTC. Amino acid sequence: CASSLESSGSYVEQFF.

The rearrangement uses TRBV5-1 and TRBJ2-1, with 11 bases that match TRBD1. V shed 0 bases, J shed 7 bases, and the junction held 9 bases outside the gene matches. CDR3 size: 17 residues. The germline CDR1 and CDR2 sequences are SGHRS and YFSETQ. The CDR3 nucleotides are TGCGCCAGCAGCTTGGCCGACCCCGGGACAGGGGGAAATGAGCAGTTCTTC. It translates to CASSLADPGTGGNEQFF.

In its sample, this clone was seen once. The J gene is TRBJ2-7, the V gene TRBV15; 13 nucleotides match TRBD2. CDR1 and CDR2 from the germline V gene are LNHNV and YYDKDF (reference sequence). The CDR3 spans 18 residues. The trim removed 4 bases at V and 3 bases at J, leaving 12 bases unmatched. The CDR3 DNA reads TGTGCCACCAGCACGCGACGGACTAGCGGGAGATTGGACTACGAGCAGTACTTC. This encodes CATSTRRTSGRLDYEQYF.

CDR3 in amino acids: CASSQDASNQPQHF. In DNA form, the CDR3 reads TGCGCCAGCAGCCAAGATGCGAGCAATCAGCCCCAGCATTTT. The rearrangement joins TRBV4-1 to TRBJ1-5; D unresolved. CDR1 and CDR2 (germline): MGHRA, YSYEKL. This CDR3 region has 14 residues. V was pared by 0 bases and J by 1 base, with 4 bases between.

The chain employs TRBV29-1 and TRBJ2-1; D gene ambiguous. The germline V gene encodes CDR1 SQVTM and CDR2 ANQGSEA. Trimming took off 4 bases at V and 5 bases at J, with 9 bases between the two ends. The length of the CDR3 is 12 residues. CDR3 region: CSVVHRHNEQFF. CDR3 coding DNA: TGCAGCGTTGTACACCGTCACAATGAGCAGTTCTTC.

The CDR3, as DNA: TGTGCCAGTAAAGAGCGGGAGAATCAAGAGACCCAGTACTTC. It codes for CASKERENQETQYF. V is TRBV19 and J is TRBJ2-5; 8 bases are a match to TRBD2. The ends lost 7 bases at V and 2 bases at J; junction bases unmatched: 6. The germline gives CDR1 LNHDA, CDR2 SQIVND (reference sequence). The CDR3 is 14 residues long.